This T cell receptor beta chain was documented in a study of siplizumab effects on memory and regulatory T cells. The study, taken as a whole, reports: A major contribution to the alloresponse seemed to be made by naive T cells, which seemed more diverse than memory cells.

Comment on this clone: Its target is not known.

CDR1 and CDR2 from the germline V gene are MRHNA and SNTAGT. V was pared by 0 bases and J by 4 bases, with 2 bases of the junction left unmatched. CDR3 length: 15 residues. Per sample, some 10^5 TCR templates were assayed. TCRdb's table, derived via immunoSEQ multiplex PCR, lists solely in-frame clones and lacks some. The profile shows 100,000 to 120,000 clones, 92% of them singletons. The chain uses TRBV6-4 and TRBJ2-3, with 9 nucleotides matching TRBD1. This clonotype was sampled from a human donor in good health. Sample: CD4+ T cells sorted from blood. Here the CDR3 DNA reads TGTGCCAGCAGTGACTCCGGGACAGGGCCAGATACGCAGTATTTT. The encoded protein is CASSDSGTGPDTQYF.